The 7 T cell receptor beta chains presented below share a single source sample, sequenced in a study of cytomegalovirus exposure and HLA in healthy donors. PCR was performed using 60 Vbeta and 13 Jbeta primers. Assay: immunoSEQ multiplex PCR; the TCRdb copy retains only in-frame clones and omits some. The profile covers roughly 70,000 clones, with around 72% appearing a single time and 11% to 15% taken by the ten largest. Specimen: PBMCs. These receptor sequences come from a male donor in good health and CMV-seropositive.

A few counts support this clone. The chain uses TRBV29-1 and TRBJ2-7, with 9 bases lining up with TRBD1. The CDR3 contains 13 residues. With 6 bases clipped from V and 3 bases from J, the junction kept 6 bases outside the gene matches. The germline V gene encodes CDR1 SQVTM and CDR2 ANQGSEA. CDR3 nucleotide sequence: TGCAGCGTGCTACAGGGGGCTAACTACGAGCAGTACTTC. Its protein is CSVLQGANYEQYF.

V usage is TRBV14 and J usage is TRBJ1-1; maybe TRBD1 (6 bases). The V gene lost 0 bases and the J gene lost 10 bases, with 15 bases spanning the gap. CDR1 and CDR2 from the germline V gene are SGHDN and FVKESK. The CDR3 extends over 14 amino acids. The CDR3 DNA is TGTGCCAGCAGCCAAGATCTCCAGCTCAGGGGAGCTTTCTTT. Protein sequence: CASSQDLQLRGAFF.

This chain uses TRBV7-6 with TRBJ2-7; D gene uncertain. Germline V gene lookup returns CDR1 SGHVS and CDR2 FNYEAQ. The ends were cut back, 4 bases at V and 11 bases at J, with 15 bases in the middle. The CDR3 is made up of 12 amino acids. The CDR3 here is CASSSLNGFKYF. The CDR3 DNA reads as TGTGCCAGCAGCTCATTAAACGGTTTTAAGTACTTC.

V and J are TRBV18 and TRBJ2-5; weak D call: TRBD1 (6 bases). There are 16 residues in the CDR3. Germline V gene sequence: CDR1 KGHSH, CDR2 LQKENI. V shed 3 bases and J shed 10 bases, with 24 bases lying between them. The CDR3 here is CASSPNAGTKTDDQYF. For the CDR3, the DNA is TGTGCCAGCTCACCCAACGCCGGGACAAAGACTGATGACCAGTACTTC.

The CDR3 DNA sequence: TGTGCCAGCTCACCGGGGATTGAGGAGGACTACACCTTC. Its protein product is CASSPGIEEDYTF. J is TRBJ1-2 and V is TRBV18, with D unclear. This CDR3 spans 13 amino acids. V was pared by 3 bases and J by 10 bases, with 15 bases between. CDR1 KGHSH and CDR2 LQKENI come from the germline V gene.

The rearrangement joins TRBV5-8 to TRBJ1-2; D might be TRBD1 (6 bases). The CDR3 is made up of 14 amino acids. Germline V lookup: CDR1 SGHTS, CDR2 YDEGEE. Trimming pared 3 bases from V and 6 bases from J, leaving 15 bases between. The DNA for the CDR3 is TGTGCCAGCAGCTCAGGGGCGGCCGACGATGGCTACACCTTC. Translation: CASSSGAADDGYTF.

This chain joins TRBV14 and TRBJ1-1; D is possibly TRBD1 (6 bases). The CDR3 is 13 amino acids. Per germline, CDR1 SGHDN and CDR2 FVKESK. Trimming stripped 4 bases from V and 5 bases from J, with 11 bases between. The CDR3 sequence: CASSLQQGTEAFF. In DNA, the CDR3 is TGTGCCAGCAGCCTACAACAGGGAACTGAAGCTTTCTTT.